These 3 T cell receptor beta chains were all obtained from the same sample, sequenced in a study of shared clonotypes between healthy human individuals. Measured with immunoSEQ multiplex PCR; TCRdb has only the in-frame clones, and not every one. The sample includes about 600,000 clones, 97% of them seen just once. The sequenced material came from naive CD4+ T cells sorted from blood. Subset specified: CD45RA+ positively selected. Receptors were obtained from a young woman in good health.

The chain has TRBV7-9 and TRBJ1-5; TRBD1 agrees at 7 bases. In germline, CDR1 is SEHNR, CDR2 FQNEAQ (reference sequence). This CDR3 is 12 amino acids long. J gave up 4 bases and V 9 bases, and 3 bases lay outside the gene matches. CDR3 coding DNA: TGTGCCAGTGGACAGGAGAATCAGCCCCAGCATTTT. Translation gives CASGQENQPQHF. The full variable domain, completed using reference TRBV7-9 and TRBJ1-5, is DTGVSQNPRHKITKRGQNVTFRCDPISEHNRLYWYRQTLGQGPEFLTYFQNEAQLEKSRLLSDRFSAERPKGSFSTLEIQRTEQGDSAMYLCASGQENQPQHFGDGTRLSIL.

Only one count was recorded for this clone. J is TRBJ2-7 and V is TRBV28, with D perhaps given as TRBD1 or TRBD2 (6 bases each). Trimming took off 7 bases at V and 5 bases at J, with 24 bases between the two ends. This CDR3 comprises 16 residues. Germline V gene lookup returns CDR1 MDHEN and CDR2 SYDVKM. CDR3: CASNHRGAPTRHEQYF. The CDR3 region has the DNA TGTGCCAGCAACCATAGGGGGGCGCCGACCCGACACGAGCAGTACTTC.

The V and J genes are TRBV27 and TRBJ1-6; TRBD1 might be the D (6 bases). Germline-derived CDR1 and CDR2 are MNHEY and SMNVEV (reference sequence). This CDR3 contains 13 residues. The V gene lost 6 bases and the J gene lost 11 bases, with 14 bases spanning the gap. The CDR3 sequence is CASRLQGLAPLHF. CDR3 in DNA: TGTGCCAGCAGGTTACAGGGTCTAGCACCCCTCCACTTT.